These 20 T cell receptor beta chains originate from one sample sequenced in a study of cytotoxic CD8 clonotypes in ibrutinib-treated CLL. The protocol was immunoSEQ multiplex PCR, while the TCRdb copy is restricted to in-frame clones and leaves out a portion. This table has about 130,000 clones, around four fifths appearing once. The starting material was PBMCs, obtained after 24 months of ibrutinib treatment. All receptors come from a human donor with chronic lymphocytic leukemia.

The CDR3 protein is CASSLATNTDTQYF. The CDR3 nucleotides are TGCGCCAGCAGCTTGGCTACGAACACAGATACGCAGTATTTT. The chain recombines TRBV5-1 with TRBJ2-3; no firm D call. V dropped 0 bases and J dropped 2 bases, with 7 bases sitting between them. The CDR3 has 14 amino acids. Per germline, CDR1 SGHRS and CDR2 YFSETQ.

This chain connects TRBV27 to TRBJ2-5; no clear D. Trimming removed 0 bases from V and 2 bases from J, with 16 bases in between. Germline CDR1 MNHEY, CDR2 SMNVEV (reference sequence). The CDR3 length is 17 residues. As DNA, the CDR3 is TGTGCCAGCAGTTTATCGTATTTTGCGGACCTACAAGAGACCCAGTACTTC. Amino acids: CASSLSYFADLQETQYF.

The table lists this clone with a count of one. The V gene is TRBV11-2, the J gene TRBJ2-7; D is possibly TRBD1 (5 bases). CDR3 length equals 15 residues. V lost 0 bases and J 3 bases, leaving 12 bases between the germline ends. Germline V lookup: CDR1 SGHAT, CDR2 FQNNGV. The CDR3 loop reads CASSLDILQGYEQYF. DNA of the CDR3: TGTGCCAGCAGCTTAGATATTTTGCAGGGCTACGAGCAGTACTTC. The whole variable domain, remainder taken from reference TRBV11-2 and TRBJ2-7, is EAGVAQSPRYKIIEKRQSVAFWCNPISGHATLYWYQQILGQGPKLLIQFQNNGVVDDSQLPKDRFSAERLKGVDSTLKIQPAKLEDSAVYLCASSLDILQGYEQYFGPGTRLTVT.

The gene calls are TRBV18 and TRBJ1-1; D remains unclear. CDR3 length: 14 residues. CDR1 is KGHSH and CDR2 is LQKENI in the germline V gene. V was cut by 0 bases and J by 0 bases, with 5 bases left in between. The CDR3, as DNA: TGTGCCAGCTCACCACCGTCCATGAACACTGAAGCTTTCTTT. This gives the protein CASSPPSMNTEAFF.

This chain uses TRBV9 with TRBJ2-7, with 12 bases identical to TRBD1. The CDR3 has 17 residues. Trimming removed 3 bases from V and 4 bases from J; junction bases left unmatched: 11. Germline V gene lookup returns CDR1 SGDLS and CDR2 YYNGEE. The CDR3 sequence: CASSGDPGTGGWYEQYF. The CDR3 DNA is TGTGCCAGCAGCGGGGACCCCGGGACAGGGGGCTGGTACGAGCAGTACTTC.

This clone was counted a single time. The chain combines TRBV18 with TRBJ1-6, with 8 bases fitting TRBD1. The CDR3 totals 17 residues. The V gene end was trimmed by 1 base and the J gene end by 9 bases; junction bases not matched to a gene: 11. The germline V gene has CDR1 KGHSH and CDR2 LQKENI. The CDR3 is CASSPLTPGQGFSPLHF. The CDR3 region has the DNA TGTGCCAGCTCACCACTCACTCCCGGACAGGGATTTTCACCCCTCCACTTT.

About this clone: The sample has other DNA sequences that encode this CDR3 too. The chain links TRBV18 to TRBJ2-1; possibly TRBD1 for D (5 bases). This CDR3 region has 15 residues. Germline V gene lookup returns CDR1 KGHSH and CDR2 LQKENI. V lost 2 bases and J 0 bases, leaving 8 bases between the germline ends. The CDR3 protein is CASSPRQGSYNEQFF. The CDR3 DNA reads TGTGCCAGCTCACCAAGGCAGGGCTCCTACAATGAGCAGTTCTTC.

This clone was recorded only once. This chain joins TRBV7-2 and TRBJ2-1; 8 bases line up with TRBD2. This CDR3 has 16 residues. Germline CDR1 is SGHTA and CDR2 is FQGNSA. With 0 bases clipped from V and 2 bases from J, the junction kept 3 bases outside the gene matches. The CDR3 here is CASSLAGAGAYNEQFF. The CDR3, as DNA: TGTGCCAGCAGCTTAGCGGGAGCGGGGGCCTACAATGAGCAGTTCTTC.

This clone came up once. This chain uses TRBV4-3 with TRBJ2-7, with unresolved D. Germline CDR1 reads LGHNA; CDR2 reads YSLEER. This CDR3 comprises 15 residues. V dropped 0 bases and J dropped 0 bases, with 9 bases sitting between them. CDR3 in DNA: TGCGCCAGCAGCCAAGACCGGGTGTACTCCTACGAGCAGTACTTC. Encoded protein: CASSQDRVYSYEQYF.

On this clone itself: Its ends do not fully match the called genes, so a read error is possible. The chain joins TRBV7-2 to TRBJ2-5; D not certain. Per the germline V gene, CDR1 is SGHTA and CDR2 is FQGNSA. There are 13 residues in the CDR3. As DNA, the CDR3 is TGTGCCAGCAGCTTAAGTGGCCAAGGGACCCAGTACTTC. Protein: CASSLSGQGTQYF.

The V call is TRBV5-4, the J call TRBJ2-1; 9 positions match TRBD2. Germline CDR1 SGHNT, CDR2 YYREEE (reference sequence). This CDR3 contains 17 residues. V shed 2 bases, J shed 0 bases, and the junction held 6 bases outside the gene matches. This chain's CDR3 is CASSFGSRGGSYNEQFF. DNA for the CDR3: TGTGCCAGCAGCTTTGGTTCGCGGGGGGGCTCCTACAATGAGCAGTTCTTC.

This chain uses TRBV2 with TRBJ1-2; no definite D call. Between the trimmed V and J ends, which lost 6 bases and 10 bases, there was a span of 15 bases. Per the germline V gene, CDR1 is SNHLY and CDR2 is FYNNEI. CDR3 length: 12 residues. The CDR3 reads CASSPRVGDYTF. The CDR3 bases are TGTGCCAGCAGCCCCCGGGTCGGGGACTACACCTTC.

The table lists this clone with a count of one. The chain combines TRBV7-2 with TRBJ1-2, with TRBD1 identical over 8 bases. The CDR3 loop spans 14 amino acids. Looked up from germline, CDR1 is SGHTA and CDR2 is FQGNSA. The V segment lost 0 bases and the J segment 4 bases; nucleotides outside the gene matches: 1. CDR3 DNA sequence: TGTGCCAGCAGCTTAGCCAGGGGGCCCTATGGCTACACCTTC. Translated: CASSLARGPYGYTF.

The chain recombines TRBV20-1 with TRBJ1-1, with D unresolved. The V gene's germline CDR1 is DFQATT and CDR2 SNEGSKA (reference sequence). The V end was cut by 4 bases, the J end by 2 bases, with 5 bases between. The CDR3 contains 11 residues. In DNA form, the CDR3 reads TGCAGTGCTACGGGAAACACTGAAGCTTTCTTT. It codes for CSATGNTEAFF.

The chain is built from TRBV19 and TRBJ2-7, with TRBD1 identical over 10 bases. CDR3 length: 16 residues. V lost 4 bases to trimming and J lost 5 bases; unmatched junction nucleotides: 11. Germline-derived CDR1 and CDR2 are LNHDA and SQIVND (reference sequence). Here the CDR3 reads CASSTSGGQGFHEQYF. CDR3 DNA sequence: TGTGCCAGTAGTACTTCCGGGGGACAGGGGTTCCACGAGCAGTACTTC.

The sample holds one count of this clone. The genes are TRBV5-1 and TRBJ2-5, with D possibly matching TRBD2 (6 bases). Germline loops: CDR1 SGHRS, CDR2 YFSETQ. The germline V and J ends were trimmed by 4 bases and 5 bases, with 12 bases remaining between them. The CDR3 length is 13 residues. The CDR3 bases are TGCGCCAGCAGCGAGGAGGGTTGGGAGACCCAGTACTTC. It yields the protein CASSEEGWETQYF.

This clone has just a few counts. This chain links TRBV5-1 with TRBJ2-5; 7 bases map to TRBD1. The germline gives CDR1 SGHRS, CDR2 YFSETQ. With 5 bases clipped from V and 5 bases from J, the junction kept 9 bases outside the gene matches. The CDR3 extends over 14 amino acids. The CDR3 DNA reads TGCGCCAGCAGGCAGGGACAGCCAGAGGAGACCCAGTACTTC. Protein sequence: CASRQGQPEETQYF. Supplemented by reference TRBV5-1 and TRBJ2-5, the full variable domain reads KAGVTQTPRYLIKTRGQQVTLSCSPISGHRSVSWYQQTPGQGLQFLFEYFSETQRNKGNFPGRFSGRQFSNSRSEMNVSTLELGDSALYLCASRQGQPEETQYFGPGTRLLVL.

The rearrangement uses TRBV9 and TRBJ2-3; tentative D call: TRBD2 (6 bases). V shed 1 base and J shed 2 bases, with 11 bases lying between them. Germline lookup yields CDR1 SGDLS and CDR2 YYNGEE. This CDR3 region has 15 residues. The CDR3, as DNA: TGTGCCAGCAGCGTACGCGGGGCGAACACAGATACGCAGTATTTT. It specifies CASSVRGANTDTQYF.

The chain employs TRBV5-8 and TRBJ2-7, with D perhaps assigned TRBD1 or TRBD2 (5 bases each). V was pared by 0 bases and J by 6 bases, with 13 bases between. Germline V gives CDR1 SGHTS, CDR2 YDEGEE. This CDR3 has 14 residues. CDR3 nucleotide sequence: TGTGCCAGCAGCTTGGGATTTGGGGGTAGCGAGCAGTACTTC. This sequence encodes CASSLGFGGSEQYF.

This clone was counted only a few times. In DNA, the CDR3 is TGTGCCAGCAGGACAGCGGACCGAGTGGTCTATGGCTACACCTTC. Translating gives CASRTADRVVYGYTF. The chain combines TRBV2 with TRBJ1-2; possibly TRBD1 for D (5 bases). V was trimmed by 6 bases and J by 4 bases, leaving 18 bases between them. CDR1 and CDR2 (germline): SNHLY, FYNNEI. The CDR3 has 15 residues.